Shown below are 5 T cell receptor beta chains from a single sample sequenced in a study of T cell responses to AZD1222 COVID-19 vaccine. Only in-frame clones appear in the TCRdb table, and some are missing; sequencing was by immunoSEQ multiplex PCR. The repertoire includes around 120,000 clones, 75% to 90% of them detected once, and 2% to 2.5% sits in the top ten. The starting material was peripheral blood, obtained on day 0 of AZD1222 vaccination. These TCRs come from an adult in good health.

The chain employs TRBV7-9 and TRBJ2-7; possibly TRBD1 for D (5 bases). In germline, CDR1 is SEHNR, CDR2 FQNEAQ (reference sequence). This CDR3 comprises 15 residues. Trimming cost V 0 bases and J 2 bases, with 11 bases left between them. DNA for the CDR3: TGTGCCAGCAGCTTAGCGCAGGGCCCCACCTACGAGCAGTACTTC. The encoded protein is CASSLAQGPTYEQYF.

The V call is TRBV20-1, the J call TRBJ1-2; TRBD1 might be the D (5 bases). This CDR3 has 11 residues. The ends were cut back, 4 bases at V and 12 bases at J, with 15 bases in the middle. Germline lookup yields CDR1 DFQATT and CDR2 SNEGSKA (reference sequence). This CDR3 is CSATPGLWHTF. The CDR3 DNA reads TGCAGTGCTACTCCGGGACTATGGCACACCTTC.

The rearrangement uses TRBV3-1 (or the pseudogene TRBV3-2) and TRBJ2-2; D assignment may be TRBD1 or TRBD2 (6 bases each). The CDR3 has 15 amino acids. Germline loops: CDR1 LGHDT, CDR2 YNNKEL (reference sequence). V was pared by 2 bases and J by 7 bases, with 14 bases between. The CDR3 coding sequence is TGTGCCAGCAGCCAACGGGGGCCCGAGGTCGGGGAGCTGTTTTTT. This sequence encodes CASSQRGPEVGELFF.

The chain combines TRBV6-1 with TRBJ2-1; either TRBD1 or TRBD2 may supply D (5 bases each). From germline, CDR1 is MNHNS and CDR2 SASEGT. This CDR3 comprises 15 residues. Deletions cut 2 bases from V and 4 bases from J, with 12 bases between. In nucleotides, the CDR3 is TGTGCCAGCAGTGAACCCCCCGGGACGTACAATGAGCAGTTCTTC. Residues: CASSEPPGTYNEQFF.

The V and J genes are TRBV7-2 and TRBJ2-7; either TRBD1 or TRBD2 may fit D (5 bases each). The CDR3 is 14 amino acids. Germline lookup yields CDR1 SGHTA and CDR2 FQGNSA. V lost 2 bases to trimming and J lost 3 bases, with 11 bases between them. CDR3 region: CASSLSGTGYEQYF. The CDR3 DNA reads TGTGCCAGCAGCTTATCAGGGACGGGCTACGAGCAGTACTTC.